The present entry profiles one T cell receptor (beta chain) with its context. The antigen remains unidentified. Sample-barcoded 5' priming and a J-beta primer mix drove a second PCR of 7 to 11 cycles. Each CDR3 protein gets one entry after TCRdb re-called the 5' RACE reads with MiXCR. Of approximately 2,000,000 distinct CDR3 sequences in the sample, roughly two fifths were seen once. The sample originates from a study of blood T cells in healthy people across ages. Study-level points and caveats: Measured against age, TCR beta diversity per million T cells decreased in a roughly linear manner. The long-lived group displayed more naive CD4+ cells, plus higher diversity, than the aged donors did. The percentage of naive T cells correlated strongly with TCR beta diversity.

Sequences were obtained from blood. The sequence was collected from a human donor in good health.

This CDR3 is CAISEDRISTEAFF. DNA for the CDR3: TGTGCCATCAGTGAGGACAGAATTTCCACTGAAGCTTTCTTT. The chain carries TRBV10-3 and TRBJ1-1; tentative D call: TRBD1 (5 bases). Trimming stripped 2 bases from V and 4 bases from J, with 11 bases between. The length of the CDR3 is 14 residues. Germline V CDR1 and CDR2: ENHRY, SYGVKD.